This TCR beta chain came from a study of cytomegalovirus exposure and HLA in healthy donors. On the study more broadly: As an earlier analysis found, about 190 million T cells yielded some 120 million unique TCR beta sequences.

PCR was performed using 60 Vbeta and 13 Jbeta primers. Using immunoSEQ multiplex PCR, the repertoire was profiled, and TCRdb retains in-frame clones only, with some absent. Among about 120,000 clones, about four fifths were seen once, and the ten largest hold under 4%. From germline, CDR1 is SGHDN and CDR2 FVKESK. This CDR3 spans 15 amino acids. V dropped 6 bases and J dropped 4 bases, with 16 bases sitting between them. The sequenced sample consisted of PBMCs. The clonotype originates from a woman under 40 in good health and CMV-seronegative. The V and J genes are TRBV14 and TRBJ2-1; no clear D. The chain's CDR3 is CASSPLETVYNEQFF. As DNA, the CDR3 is TGTGCCAGCAGTCCCTTAGAAACCGTGTACAATGAGCAGTTCTTC.